Following are 20 T cell receptor beta chains from one sample sequenced in a study of human thymus T cells. Only in-frame clones appear in the TCRdb table, and some are missing; sequencing was by immunoSEQ multiplex PCR. The table has about 78,000 clones, 96% seen once. Resections removed during corrective heart surgery provided the thymus tissue used. The specimen was thymus tissue. These receptors came from a boy younger than two with a congenital heart defect but otherwise immunologically healthy.

The V call is TRBV4-1, the J call TRBJ1-1; a possible D gene is TRBD1 (6 bases). Trimming took off 9 bases at V and 0 bases at J, with 8 bases between the two ends. The CDR3 has 12 amino acids. Germline CDR1 reads MGHRA; CDR2 reads YSYEKL. The DNA of the CDR3 is TGCGCCAGTAAGGGGGTGAACACTGAAGCTTTCTTT. It encodes CASKGVNTEAFF.

V and J are TRBV4-3 and TRBJ2-5, with TRBD2 matching over 8 bases. Germline CDR1 reads LGHNA; CDR2 reads YSLEER. After removal of 4 bases from V and 1 base from J, the junction contained 5 bases not matched to a gene. This CDR3 has 15 amino acids. CDR3 sequence: CASSPRAGGQETQYF. Here the CDR3 DNA reads TGCGCCAGCAGCCCGAGGGCGGGAGGCCAAGAGACCCAGTACTTC.

The chain carries TRBV4-2 and TRBJ2-5; TRBD2 matches 7 bases. Looked up from germline, CDR1 is LGHNA and CDR2 is YNFKEQ. The CDR3 has 20 amino acids. V lost 1 base to trimming and J lost 2 bases; unmatched junction nucleotides: 19. The CDR3 is CASSQVPPGIDGTKQETQYF. The CDR3 nucleotides read TGTGCCAGCAGCCAAGTTCCTCCAGGGATAGATGGGACTAAGCAAGAGACCCAGTACTTC.

This chain uses TRBV15 with TRBJ1-5, with 9 bases identical to TRBD1. CDR3 length equals 16 residues. Germline values: CDR1 LNHNV, CDR2 YYDKDF (reference sequence). J lost 3 bases, V lost 0 bases, and 3 bases had no gene match. In DNA form, the CDR3 reads TGTGCCACCAGCAGAGAAAGGGACAGGGTCAATCAGCCCCAGCATTTT. The encoded protein is CATSRERDRVNQPQHF.

The chain employs TRBV7-8 and TRBJ2-5; 8 bases are a match to TRBD1. The CDR3 has 15 residues. Losses at the gene ends were 1 base for V and 4 bases for J; bases not matched to a gene: 5. Per germline, CDR1 SGHVS and CDR2 FQNEAQ. In nucleotides, the CDR3 is TGTGCCAGCAGCTTAGGCAGGGGGCGCGGAGAGACCCAGTACTTC. Amino acid sequence: CASSLGRGRGETQYF.

The chain uses TRBV7-9 and TRBJ2-7, with 10 bases identical to TRBD1. With 1 base clipped from V and 2 bases from J, the junction kept 5 bases outside the gene matches. The CDR3 totals 16 residues. CDR1 and CDR2 from the germline V gene are SEHNR and FQNEAQ (reference sequence). The CDR3, as DNA: TGTGCCAGCAGCTTAGAGGGGACAGGGGTGACCTACGAGCAGTACTTC. As protein: CASSLEGTGVTYEQYF.

This clone was seen only once. The chain is built from TRBV10-3 and TRBJ2-5, with 7 bases aligning to TRBD1. After removal of 2 bases from V and 2 bases from J, the junction contained 5 bases not matched to a gene. Germline V gene data show CDR1 as ENHRY and CDR2 as SYGVKD. CDR3 size: 15 residues. CDR3 DNA sequence: TGTGCCATCAGTGAGGAACCGGGACAGCAAGAGACCCAGTACTTC. This codes for CAISEEPGQQETQYF.

The chain couples TRBV5-1 to TRBJ1-1; D gene unclear. The V gene lost 1 base and the J gene lost 3 bases, with 7 bases spanning the gap. Germline CDR1 reads SGHRS; CDR2 reads YFSETQ. This CDR3 has 13 amino acids. CDR3 DNA: TGCGCCAGCAGCTTGTGGGTTGACACTGAAGCTTTCTTT. Translated, it gives CASSLWVDTEAFF.

The V and J genes are TRBV6-5 and TRBJ2-3; weak D call: TRBD2 (6 bases). This CDR3 has 15 amino acids. Trimming removed 0 bases from V and 3 bases from J, with 10 bases in between. Germline V gene lookup returns CDR1 MNHEY and CDR2 SVGAGI. CDR3 coding DNA: TGTGCCAGCAGTTACTCGATGGGAGGAACAGATACGCAGTATTTT. It yields the protein CASSYSMGGTDTQYF.

The genes are TRBV30 and TRBJ2-7; weak D call: TRBD1 (6 bases). The CDR3 has 12 amino acids. Trimming took 4 bases from V and 2 from J, leaving 9 bases between them. Looked up from germline, CDR1 is GTSNPN and CDR2 is SVGIG (reference sequence). CDR3 sequence (DNA): TGTGCCTGGATCAACAGGGCCTACGAGCAGTACTTC. Its translation is CAWINRAYEQYF.

This chain links TRBV5-1 with TRBJ2-7; 7 bases match TRBD2. The CDR3 totals 16 residues. Germline assignment: CDR1 SGHRS and CDR2 YFSETQ. J was trimmed by 2 bases and V by 0 bases; bases with no gene match: 8. CDR3 bases: TGCGCCAGCAGCTTGGCTGGTAGCGGGTTTCCCTACGAGCAGTACTTC. Translating it yields CASSLAGSGFPYEQYF.

The chain recombines TRBV23-1 with TRBJ2-5, with D uncertain. TRBV23-1 is assigned to the ORF class and has an uncertain function. CDR3 length equals 11 residues. The ends were cut back, 0 bases at V and 5 bases at J, with 1 base in the middle. The CDR3 sequence is CASSQSETQYF. The CDR3, as DNA: TGCGCCAGCAGTCAATCTGAGACCCAGTACTTC.

This chain uses TRBV19 with TRBJ1-5, with D possibly being TRBD1 (6 bases). The V and J ends lost 6 bases and 3 bases respectively, with 15 bases between them. This CDR3 spans 15 amino acids. CDR1 and CDR2 from the germline V gene are LNHDA and SQIVND (reference sequence). The CDR3 region is CASRWSGVVNQPQHF. The CDR3 nucleotides read TGTGCCAGTAGATGGTCAGGGGTGGTCAATCAGCCCCAGCATTTT. Full variable domain (remainder filled in from reference TRBV19 and TRBJ1-5): DGGITQSPKYLFRKEGQNVTLSCEQNLNHDAMYWYRQDPGQGLRLIYYSQIVNDFQKGDIAEGYSVSREKKESFPLTVTSAQKNPTAFYLCASRWSGVVNQPQHFGDGTRLSIL.

This chain links TRBV11-2 with TRBJ2-7; TRBD2 aligns across 9 bases. This CDR3 region has 16 residues. Looked up from germline, CDR1 is SGHAT and CDR2 is FQNNGV. With 1 base clipped from V and 5 bases from J, the junction kept 9 bases outside the gene matches. Written as DNA, the CDR3 is TGTGCCAGCAGCTTAGGGCGGGAGGGCCGGAGGGACGAGCAGTACTTC. Translating gives CASSLGREGRRDEQYF.

The chain links TRBV11-3 to TRBJ1-3; D not certain. The CDR3 runs to 15 residues. Germline V gene lookup returns CDR1 SGHNT and CDR2 YENEEA. V dropped 5 bases and J dropped 0 bases, with 11 bases sitting between them. The chain's CDR3 is CASSPLESSGNTIYF. The CDR3 DNA reads TGTGCCAGCAGCCCCCTAGAGAGCTCTGGAAACACCATATATTTT.

The chain uses TRBV10-3 and TRBJ2-2; 7 positions agree with TRBD1. The CDR3 has 19 residues. The trim removed 2 bases at V and 0 bases at J, leaving 12 bases unmatched. The V gene's germline CDR1 is ENHRY and CDR2 SYGVKD. CDR3 sequence (DNA): TGTGCCATCAGTGAGGGTCGGGACAGACAAGCTGCGAACACCGGGGAGCTGTTTTTT. This translates into CAISEGRDRQAANTGELFF.

DNA for the CDR3: TGTGCCAGCAGCTTGGCCAGGGAAGCGACAGATACGCAGTATTTT. Its protein product is CASSLAREATDTQYF. The chain combines TRBV5-6 with TRBJ2-3; D is possibly TRBD1 (5 bases). Germline V CDR1 and CDR2: SGHDT, YYEEEE. The length of the CDR3 is 15 residues. The ends were cut back, 0 bases at V and 3 bases at J, with 11 bases in the middle.

This clone appeared once. The chain uses TRBV2 and TRBJ2-7, with 14 bases matching TRBD2. Germline V CDR1 and CDR2: SNHLY, FYNNEI. This CDR3 has 15 residues. Trimming cost V 1 base and J 4 bases; bases outside gene matches: 0. The CDR3 spells CASSEGTSGGYEQYF. Here the CDR3 DNA reads TGTGCCAGCAGTGAAGGGACTAGCGGGGGGTACGAGCAGTACTTC. The full variable domain, in which reference TRBV2 and TRBJ2-7 provide the parts outside the CDR3, is EPEVTQTPSHQVTQMGQEVILRCVPISNHLYFYWYRQILGQKVEFLVSFYNNEISEKSEIFDDQFSVERPDGSNFTLKIRSTKLEDSAMYFCASSEGTSGGYEQYFGPGTRLTVT.

The V call is TRBV6-4, the J call TRBJ1-3, with D hard to call. V dropped 10 bases and J dropped 4 bases, with 23 bases sitting between them. The CDR3 has 16 residues. Looked up from germline, CDR1 is MRHNA and CDR2 is SNTAGT. CDR3: CAILLHGRGQGNTIYF. The CDR3, as DNA: TGTGCCATCCTCTTGCACGGTCGGGGTCAAGGAAACACCATATATTTT.

The genes are TRBV6-4 and TRBJ2-3, with TRBD2 identical over 8 bases. CDR3 length: 20 residues. CDR1 and CDR2 from the germline V gene are MRHNA and SNTAGT. Germline trimming cut 3 bases from V and 0 bases from J; bases unmatched to any gene: 17. Here the CDR3 reads CASSEHSAGGGQTSTDTQYF. The CDR3 DNA is TGTGCCAGCAGTGAACACTCAGCCGGGGGGGGACAAACTAGCACAGATACGCAGTATTTT.